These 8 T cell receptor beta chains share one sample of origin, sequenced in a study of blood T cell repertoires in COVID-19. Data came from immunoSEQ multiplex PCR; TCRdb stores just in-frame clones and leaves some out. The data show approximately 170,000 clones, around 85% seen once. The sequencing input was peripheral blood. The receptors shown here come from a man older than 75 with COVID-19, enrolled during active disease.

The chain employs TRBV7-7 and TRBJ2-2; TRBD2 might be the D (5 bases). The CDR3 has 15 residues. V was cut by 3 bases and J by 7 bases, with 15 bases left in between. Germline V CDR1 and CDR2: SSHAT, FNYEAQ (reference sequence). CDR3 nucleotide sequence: TGTGCCAGCAGCTTGAACGCCTTAAGCGGCGGGGAGCTGTTTTTT. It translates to CASSLNALSGGELFF.

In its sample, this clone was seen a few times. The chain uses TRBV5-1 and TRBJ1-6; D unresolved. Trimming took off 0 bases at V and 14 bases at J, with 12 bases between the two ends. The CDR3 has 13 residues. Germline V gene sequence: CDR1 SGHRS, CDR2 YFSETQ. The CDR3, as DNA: TGCGCCAGCAGCTTGGGCCCAGGTGATACCCTCCACTTT. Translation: CASSLGPGDTLHF.

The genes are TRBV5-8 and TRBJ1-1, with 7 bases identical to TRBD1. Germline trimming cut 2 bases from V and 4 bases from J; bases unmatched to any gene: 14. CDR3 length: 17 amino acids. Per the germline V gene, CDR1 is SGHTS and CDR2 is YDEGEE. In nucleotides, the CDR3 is TGTGCCAGCAGCTTCAACAGGGGTACTTCTCTAGGCACTGAAGCTTTCTTT. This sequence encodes CASSFNRGTSLGTEAFF.

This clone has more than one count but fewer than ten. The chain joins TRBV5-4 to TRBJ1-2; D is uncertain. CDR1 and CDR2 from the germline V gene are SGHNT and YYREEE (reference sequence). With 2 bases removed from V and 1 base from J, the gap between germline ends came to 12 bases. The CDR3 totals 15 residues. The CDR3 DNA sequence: TGTGCCAGCAGCTTTTCCGCATCGGTTAACTATGGCTACACCTTC. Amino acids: CASSFSASVNYGYTF.

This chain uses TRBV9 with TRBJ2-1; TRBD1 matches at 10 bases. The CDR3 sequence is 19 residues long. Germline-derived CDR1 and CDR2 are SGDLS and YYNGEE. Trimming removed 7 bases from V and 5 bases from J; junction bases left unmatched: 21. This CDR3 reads CASAGTGTGAFVRNNEQFF. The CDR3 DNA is TGTGCCAGCGCGGGAACCGGGACAGGGGCCTTCGTGCGGAACAATGAGCAGTTCTTC. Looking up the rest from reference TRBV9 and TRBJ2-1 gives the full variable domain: DSGVTQTPKHLITATGQRVTLRCSPRSGDLSVYWYQQSLDQGLQFLIQYYNGEERAKGNILERFSAQQFPDLHSELNLSSLELGDSALYFCASAGTGTGAFVRNNEQFFGPGTRLTVL.

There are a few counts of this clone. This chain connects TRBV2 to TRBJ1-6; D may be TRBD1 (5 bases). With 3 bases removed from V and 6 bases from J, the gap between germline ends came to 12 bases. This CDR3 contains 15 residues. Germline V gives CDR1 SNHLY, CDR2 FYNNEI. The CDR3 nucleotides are TGTGCCAGCAGTGATTGGGGGGAGGCTAATTCACCCCTCCACTTT. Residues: CASSDWGEANSPLHF.

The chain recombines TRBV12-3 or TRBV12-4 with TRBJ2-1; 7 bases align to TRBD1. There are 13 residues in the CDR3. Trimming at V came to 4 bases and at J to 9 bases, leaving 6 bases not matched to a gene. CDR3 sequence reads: CASSSRGLGEQFF. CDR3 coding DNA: TGTGCCAGCAGTTCAAGGGGGCTAGGTGAGCAGTTCTTC.

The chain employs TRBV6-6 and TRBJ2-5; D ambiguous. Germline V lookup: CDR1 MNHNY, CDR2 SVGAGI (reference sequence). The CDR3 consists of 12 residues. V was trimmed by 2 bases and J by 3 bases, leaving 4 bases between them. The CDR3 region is CASSYQEETQYF. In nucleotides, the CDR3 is TGTGCCAGCAGTTACCAGGAAGAGACCCAGTACTTC.